The clone carrying this TCR beta chain was counted once. Assay: immunoSEQ multiplex PCR; the TCRdb copy retains only in-frame clones and omits some. The sample carries about 33,000 clones, 85% recorded once. V lost 4 bases and J lost 5; bases outside the gene matches: 14. The CDR3 has 17 amino acids. Germline V gives CDR1 LNHDA, CDR2 SQIVND (reference sequence). The data originate from a study of blood T cell repertoires in COVID-19. This sequence originates from a man aged 55 to 70 with active COVID-19. What was sequenced was peripheral blood. This rearrangement joins TRBV19 to TRBJ2-3; 8 bases align to TRBD2. This CDR3 reads CASSRLAPGGFEDTQYF. The CDR3 DNA reads TGTGCCAGTAGTAGACTAGCGCCGGGAGGGTTTGAAGATACGCAGTATTTT.